This T cell receptor (beta chain) derives from a study of cytomegalovirus exposure and HLA in healthy donors. The sample holds one count of this clone. Amplification used 60 Vbeta primers and 13 Jbeta primers. Generated by immunoSEQ multiplex PCR, the TCRdb table keeps only in-frame clones and is missing some. This table holds nearly 200,000 clones, about 77% found once. The CDR3 length is 15 residues. The V gene's germline CDR1 is SEHNR and CDR2 FQNEAQ (reference sequence). The J segment lost 5 bases and the V segment lost 5 bases, leaving 8 bases of the junction unmatched. The clonotype originates from a woman in her 30s in good health and CMV-seropositive. This chain uses TRBV7-9 with TRBJ2-7; 11 positions agree with TRBD2. Sequencing was performed on PBMCs. CDR3 amino acids: CASSVITSGRNEQYF. For the CDR3, the DNA is TGTGCCAGCAGCGTTATAACTAGCGGGAGAAACGAGCAGTACTTC. The complete variable domain, with remaining parts taken from reference TRBV7-9 and TRBJ2-7, reads DTGVSQNPRHKITKRGQNVTFRCDPISEHNRLYWYRQTLGQGPEFLTYFQNEAQLEKSRLLSDRFSAERPKGSFSTLEIQRTEQGDSAMYLCASSVITSGRNEQYFGPGTRLTVT.